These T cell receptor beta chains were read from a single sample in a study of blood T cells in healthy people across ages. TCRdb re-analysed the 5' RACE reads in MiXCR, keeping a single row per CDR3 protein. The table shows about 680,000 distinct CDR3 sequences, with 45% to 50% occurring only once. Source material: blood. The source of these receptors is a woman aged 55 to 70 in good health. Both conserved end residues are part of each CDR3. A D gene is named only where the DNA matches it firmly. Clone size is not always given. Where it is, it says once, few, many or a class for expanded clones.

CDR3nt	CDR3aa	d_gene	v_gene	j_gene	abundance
TGTGCCAGCTCCCTCGTGGACCAAGAGACCCAGTTCTTC	CASSLVDQETQFF	.	TRBV18	TRBJ2-1	.
TGCGCCAGCAGCCAAGATCTGGGGAGGGGAGGGTACAATGAGCAGTTCTTC	CASSQDLGRGGYNEQFF	TRBD2	TRBV4-3	TRBJ2-1	few
TGCAGCGTTGAACTGACTAGATTCTACAATGAGCAGTTCTTC	CSVELTRFYNEQFF	.	TRBV29-1	TRBJ2-1	few
TGCGCCAGCAGCCAGAAAGGACTAGCGGAGGCGAACACCGGGGAGCTGTTTTTT	CASSQKGLAEANTGELFF	TRBD2	TRBV4-3	TRBJ2-2	.
TGTGCCAGCAGCTACTCCGAGGTCCAGTTCTTC	CASSYSEVQFF	.	TRBV7-9	TRBJ2-1	.
TGTGCCAGCAGCGTTGTAGCGGGGTGGGGAACAGATACGCAGTATTTT	CASSVVAGWGTDTQYF	TRBD2	TRBV9	TRBJ2-3	.
TGTGCCACCGGGGATGGAGGGGCGGTAAAATACAATGAGCAGTACTTC	CATGDGGAVKYNEQYF	.	TRBV15	TRBJ2-5	.
TGTGCCAGCAGTGAAGCTGGTGGGACAGGGGTCTATGGCTACACCTTC	CASSEAGGTGVYGYTF	TRBD1	TRBV6-1	TRBJ1-2	.
TGCAGTGCTAGAGTTTCCACAGGGGGGTCCTACGAGCAGTACTTC	CSARVSTGGSYEQYF	TRBD1	TRBV20-1	TRBJ2-7	.
TGTGCCACCAGTGATGGGACAGGGTGGATTGGAGAGACCCAGTACTTC	CATSDGTGWIGETQYF	TRBD1	TRBV24-1	TRBJ2-5	.
TGTGCCAGCAGTTTAGATTCGGGGGGAGGAAATCAGCCCCAGCATTTT	CASSLDSGGGNQPQHF	.	TRBV12-3/TRBV12-4	TRBJ1-5	.
TGTGCCAGCAGCCTAGCGATGAGCACCGGGGAGCTGTTTTTT	CASSLAMSTGELFF	.	TRBV7-2	TRBJ2-2	.
TGTGCCAGCAATAATCTAGATCGAAGCACAGATACGCAGTATTTT	CASNNLDRSTDTQYF	.	TRBV2	TRBJ2-3	.
TGCAGCGTTGTTGGCCTCCTCCAAGAGACCCAGTACTTC	CSVVGLLQETQYF	.	TRBV29-1	TRBJ2-5	.
TGCGCCAGCAGCTTGGCCCCGGGTAGCACGACAGGTTACGAGCAGTACTTC	CASSLAPGSTTGYEQYF	.	TRBV5-1	TRBJ2-7	.
TGTGCACGGGACAGGAGTGGGAACACTGAAGCTTTCTTT	CARDRSGNTEAFF	TRBD1	TRBV4-2	TRBJ1-1	.
TGCAGCGTTTTCACTAGCCCCAATGAGCAGTTCTTC	CSVFTSPNEQFF	.	TRBV29-1	TRBJ2-1	few
TGTGCCAGCAGCCGGGACTTATACAATTATGGCTACACCTTC	CASSRDLYNYGYTF	.	TRBV11-2	TRBJ1-2	.
TGCGCCAGCAGCTCCGGACCCGGGACGGTGCTTTCGCCCCAGCATTTT	CASSSGPGTVLSPQHF	.	TRBV5-1	TRBJ1-5	.
TGTGCCAGCAGCTTAGGGCAGATGAACTATGGCTACACCTTC	CASSLGQMNYGYTF	.	TRBV7-6	TRBJ1-2	few
TGTGCCAGCAGCGCCCGGACAGGTTTTTGGCCCCTCCACTTT	CASSARTGFWPLHF	TRBD1	TRBV7-2	TRBJ1-6	.
TGTGCCAGCAGCCCCGGGATGGGGGTGGTGGATGGCTACACCTTC	CASSPGMGVVDGYTF	.	TRBV7-2	TRBJ1-2	few
TGTGCCAGCAGCCAACCTTCCGATCAGGGGTGGGAAAACATTCAGTACTTC	CASSQPSDQGWENIQYF	.	TRBV7-2	TRBJ2-4	few
TGTGCCAGCAGTCTCCGGGAGAGCGACGAGCAGTACTTC	CASSLRESDEQYF	.	TRBV12-3/TRBV12-4	TRBJ2-7	.
TGTGCCAGCTCACCTGGAGCAGGGGGTTTAGTTCCCTACGAGCAGTACTTC	CASSPGAGGLVPYEQYF	TRBD1	TRBV18	TRBJ2-7	.
TGTGCCAGCAGGACTACAGGTCGCGGAGATACGCAGTATTTT	CASRTTGRGDTQYF	.	TRBV28	TRBJ2-3	.
TGCAGTGCTGGTCCCAGGGGGGGCCAAGAGACCCAGTACTTC	CSAGPRGGQETQYF	.	TRBV20-1	TRBJ2-5	.
TGTGCCAGCAGCCAAGATGGTGGTAGCGGGGATTACGAGCAGTACTTC	CASSQDGGSGDYEQYF	TRBD2	TRBV4-2	TRBJ2-7	few
TGCAGTGCTAGAGATCAAGGGCGGGCACTAGTGATACGCGAGCAGTACTTC	CSARDQGRALVIREQYF	.	TRBV20-1	TRBJ2-7	.
TGTGCCAGCAGCGTAGGGAGTAGCGGCATCTACGAGCAGTACTTC	CASSVGSSGIYEQYF	.	TRBV9	TRBJ2-7	.
TGTGCCATCCTCTGGGGGACTAGCGGGAGGTCCGAGCAGTACTTC	CAILWGTSGRSEQYF	TRBD2	TRBV2	TRBJ2-7	few
TGTGCCAGCAGATGGACGGATTCCTACGAGCAGTACTTC	CASRWTDSYEQYF	.	TRBV28	TRBJ2-7	.
TGTGCCAGCAGCTTTGGCCCCGCCTCCTACGAGCAGTACTTC	CASSFGPASYEQYF	.	TRBV7-2	TRBJ2-7	few
TGCGCCAGCAGCTTGGTCCAGGCTATGAATGAGCAGTTCTTC	CASSLVQAMNEQFF	.	TRBV5-1	TRBJ2-1	.
TGTGCCAGCAGTAAACAGGGGATGGCTTATTTGACTAATGAAAAACTGTTTTTT	CASSKQGMAYLTNEKLFF	TRBD1	TRBV27	TRBJ1-4	few
TGTGCCAGCAGTCGCCGGGACCTCTACGAGCAGTACTTC	CASSRRDLYEQYF	.	TRBV6-2/TRBV6-3	TRBJ2-7	.
TGCGCCAGCAGCCAAGGGGACAGGCGGTATGGCTACACCTTC	CASSQGDRRYGYTF	TRBD1	TRBV4-1	TRBJ1-2	.
TGCGCCAGCAGCCAAGGAGCGGAGACCACAGATACGCAGTATTTT	CASSQGAETTDTQYF	.	TRBV4-3	TRBJ2-3	few
TGTGCCAGCAGCCCCCGGACAGGGGGAGATACCTACGAGCAGTACTTC	CASSPRTGGDTYEQYF	TRBD1	TRBV7-8	TRBJ2-7	once
TGTGCCAGCAGCCCTCCCACCCGGACGGGAGAAAAACTGTTTTTT	CASSPPTRTGEKLFF	.	TRBV3-1	TRBJ1-4	.
TGCAGTGCTGGACTAGCGGGGGGTGTTGCCAAAAACATTCAGTACTTC	CSAGLAGGVAKNIQYF	TRBD2	TRBV20-1	TRBJ2-4	.
TGTGCCAGCATCCCGGGCCGGAGATCTGGGGCCAACGTCCTGACTTTC	CASIPGRRSGANVLTF	.	TRBV7-2	TRBJ2-6	.
TGCGCCAGCAGCACACAGGGACAGGGCATTCAAGAAGCTTTCTTT	CASSTQGQGIQEAFF	TRBD1	TRBV5-1	TRBJ1-1	.
TGCAGTGCTAGAGATAGGGACCCATACAATGAGCAGTACTTC	CSARDRDPYNEQYF	.	TRBV20-1	TRBJ2-5	.
TGCGCCAGCAGCCAAGGCCCCCCCATTGGGAGGGGTTCACCCCTCCACTTT	CASSQGPPIGRGSPLHF	.	TRBV4-1	TRBJ1-6	.
TGTGCCAGGGGGACGTGGGTTCAGGAGCAAGAGACCCAGTACTTC	CARGTWVQEQETQYF	.	TRBV2	TRBJ2-5	many
TGCAGTGCTAGCCTCAAAAGGCTAGCGGGTAAAGAGACCCAGTACTTC	CSASLKRLAGKETQYF	TRBD2	TRBV20-1	TRBJ2-5	.
TGTGCCACCAGCAGAGAATTACAGGGTTCCGAGCAGTACTTC	CATSRELQGSEQYF	.	TRBV15	TRBJ2-7	few
TGTGCCGTTGGGTCTAGCGGGAGGCCAGATACGCAGTATTTT	CAVGSSGRPDTQYF	TRBD2	TRBV5-6	TRBJ2-3	once
TGTGCCAGCAGCCGTGGACTAGCGGGACTCTACGAGCAGTACTTC	CASSRGLAGLYEQYF	TRBD2	TRBV7-4	TRBJ2-7	.
TGCGCCAGCAGCTTGGCCCTTCGTAAGAACGAGCAGTACTTC	CASSLALRKNEQYF	.	TRBV5-1	TRBJ2-7	few
TGTGCCAGCAGCCAAACACAGATTAGCGGGAGCTACGAGCAGTACTTC	CASSQTQISGSYEQYF	TRBD2	TRBV4-2	TRBJ2-7	once
TGTGCCAGCAGCGACACAGGTGACTTCGGTTATGGCTACACCTTC	CASSDTGDFGYGYTF	.	TRBV9	TRBJ1-2	.
TGCAGCGCCACGCCCAGGGGGGGGATTGGTACGCAGTATTTT	CSATPRGGIGTQYF	.	TRBV29-1	TRBJ2-3	few
TGTGCCTGGAGCCAGGGACGGGCCTTCTACAATGAGCAGTTCTTC	CAWSQGRAFYNEQFF	.	TRBV30	TRBJ2-1	.
TGTGCCAGCAGGTCCGGTTCTCGAAGCAATCAGCCCCAGCATTTT	CASRSGSRSNQPQHF	.	TRBV27	TRBJ1-5	.
TGCAGTGCTAGAATAGCGGGAGGCCTCACCGGGGAGCTGTTTTTT	CSARIAGGLTGELFF	TRBD2	TRBV20-1	TRBJ2-2	.